The clone carrying this T cell receptor beta chain occurred many times. Its antigen is undetermined. This sample is drawn from a study of CD8+CD57+ T cells in acquired aplastic anemia. Study background: Sorted CD4+ plus CD8+ cells gave DNA averaging around 3.2 ug.

Genomic DNA, the template, was used for profiling of the TCR beta VDJ and CDR3. In TCRdb, the reads were re-called with MiXCR into one record per CDR3 protein. The sample includes about 110,000 distinct CDR3 sequences, roughly 50% of them seen just once. Points from the study as a whole: Common to patients and controls were 25 to 30 CD8+ CDR3 sequences. A significant difference in CD8+ Simpson's diversity between patients and controls was not found.

The CDR3 loop spans 15 amino acids. V was cut by 4 bases and J by 1 base, with 12 bases left in between. The clonotype originates from a human donor in good health, serving as a control. Source material: sorted CD4+, CD8+, or CD8+CD57+ T cells (not recorded which) from PBMCs. The chain recombines TRBV12-3 or TRBV12-4 with TRBJ2-3, with D possibly being TRBD2 (6 bases). For the CDR3, the DNA is TGTGCCAGCAGTTGGGGAGGACGAGGCACAGATACGCAGTATTTT. This gives the protein CASSWGGRGTDTQYF.